This T cell receptor (beta chain) was recorded in a study of technical replicates of blood from four donors. CDR3 length equals 15 residues. Per germline, CDR1 SGHRS and CDR2 YFSETQ. Trimming at V came to 6 bases and at J to 7 bases, leaving 10 bases not matched to a gene. The table came from immunoSEQ multiplex PCR; TCRdb's copy has only in-frame clones and leaves some out. The sample yields under 100,000 clones, around 94% seen once. The TCR was taken from a human donor in good health. J is TRBJ2-1 and V is TRBV5-1; 10 positions agree with TRBD2. The sample was T cells isolated from PBMCs. The CDR3, as DNA: TGCGCCAGCAAAAACTCTAGCGGGGGTAGGAATGAGCAGTTCTTC. Its translation is CASKNSSGGRNEQFF.